The 15 T cell receptor beta chains listed next were all sequenced from one sample in a study of blood T cell repertoires in COVID-19. The assay was immunoSEQ multiplex PCR, and TCRdb's table has in-frame clones only and misses some. The sample carries over 25,000 clones, 85% recorded once. The sequenced sample consisted of peripheral blood. The receptors shown here come from a man aged 60-69 years with active COVID-19.

This chain connects TRBV5-4 to TRBJ2-2; D possibly corresponds to TRBD2 (5 bases). The CDR3 length is 14 residues. The V and J ends lost 4 bases and 5 bases respectively, with 12 bases between them. Per germline, CDR1 SGHNT and CDR2 YYREEE (reference sequence). CDR3 coding DNA: TGTGCCAGCAGCCTCTACGGCGGGACCGGGGAGCTGTTTTTT. Translating it yields CASSLYGGTGELFF. The entire variable domain, with the rest obtained from reference TRBV5-4 and TRBJ2-2, is as follows: ETGVTQSPTHLIKTRGQQVTLRCSSQSGHNTVSWYQQALGQGPQFIFQYYREEENGRGNFPPRFSGLQFPNYSSELNVNALELDDSALYLCASSLYGGTGELFFGEGSRLTVL.

V usage is TRBV2 and J usage is TRBJ2-3; 8 positions agree with TRBD2. This CDR3 contains 14 residues. V dropped 6 bases and J dropped 2; count of bases not matched to a gene: 4. Germline V gives CDR1 SNHLY, CDR2 FYNNEI. The CDR3 spells CASRLSGTTDTQYF. Here the CDR3 DNA reads TGTGCCAGCAGGCTTAGCGGGACCACAGATACGCAGTATTTT.

This clone has only a few counts. Written as DNA, the CDR3 is TGTGCCAGCAGCCAAAAGGGACATATCGTATATTTT. Translation: CASSQKGHIVYF. The gene calls are TRBV3-1 (or the pseudogene TRBV3-2) and TRBJ1-3, with D perhaps TRBD1 (6 bases). The CDR3 is made up of 12 amino acids. V shed 2 bases and J shed 14 bases, with 13 bases lying between them. Germline V CDR1 and CDR2: LGHDT, YNNKEL (reference sequence).

The table lists this clone with a few counts. The chain employs TRBV6-4 and TRBJ2-1; 9 positions agree with TRBD2. Germline CDR1 and CDR2: MRHNA and SNTAGT. V lost 2 bases, J lost 8 bases, and 7 bases stayed unmatched. The CDR3 loop spans 15 amino acids. Here the CDR3 DNA reads TGTGCCAGCAGTGACGGCGGGAGGGCAGTGGATGAGCAGTTCTTC. Translation gives CASSDGGRAVDEQFF.

On this clone itself: This CDR3 is also generated by other DNA sequences in the sample. The chain uses TRBV7-2 and TRBJ2-7, with D hard to call. CDR1 and CDR2 (germline): SGHTA, FQGNSA. The CDR3 spans 11 residues. The V end lost 5 bases, the J end lost 2 bases, and 4 bases lay between the germline ends. Here the CDR3 reads CASSLTYEQYF. The CDR3 DNA reads TGTGCCAGCAGCCTAACCTACGAGCAGTACTTC.

The chain joins TRBV9 to TRBJ2-1, with D possibly matching TRBD1 (6 bases). This CDR3 spans 15 amino acids. V was cut by 3 bases and J by 1 base, with 11 bases left in between. The V gene's germline CDR1 is SGDLS and CDR2 YYNGEE. The CDR3 DNA sequence: TGTGCCAGCAGCGATGGGACAATTTCCTACAATGAGCAGTTCTTC. Its translation is CASSDGTISYNEQFF. Variable domain in full (rest from reference TRBV9 and TRBJ2-1): DSGVTQTPKHLITATGQRVTLRCSPRSGDLSVYWYQQSLDQGLQFLIQYYNGEERAKGNILERFSAQQFPDLHSELNLSSLELGDSALYFCASSDGTISYNEQFFGPGTRLTVL.

The chain couples TRBV7-3 to TRBJ1-6, with 7 bases identical to TRBD1. The germline V gene encodes CDR1 SGHTA and CDR2 FQGTGA. Unmatched junction bases numbered 5, after V lost 2 bases and J lost 10 bases. This CDR3 spans 14 amino acids. CDR3 sequence reads: CASSLGGRGSPLHF. The CDR3 region has the DNA TGTGCCAGCAGCTTAGGTGGCAGGGGGTCACCCCTCCACTTT. Complete variable domain (other parts from reference TRBV7-3 and TRBJ1-6): GAGVSQTPSNKVTEKGKYVELRCDPISGHTALYWYRQSLGQGPEFLIYFQGTGAADDSGLPNDRFFAVRPEGSVSTLKIQRTERGDSAVYLCASSLGGRGSPLHFGNGTRLTVT.

This rearrangement joins TRBV12-3 or TRBV12-4 to TRBJ2-7; no reliable D call. CDR3 length: 13 amino acids. Trimming pared 4 bases from V and 3 bases from J, leaving 10 bases between. The CDR3 region is CASSYASIYEQYF. CDR3 DNA sequence: TGTGCCAGCAGTTACGCGAGTATCTACGAGCAGTACTTC.

The chain recombines TRBV18 with TRBJ2-2; the D is unclear. The CDR3 is made up of 13 amino acids. V gave up 4 bases and J gave up 1 base, with 4 bases separating them. Germline CDR1 KGHSH, CDR2 LQKENI. The chain's CDR3 is CASSHGNTGELFF. CDR3 in DNA: TGTGCCAGCTCACACGGGAACACCGGGGAGCTGTTTTTT. Supplemented by reference TRBV18 and TRBJ2-2, the full variable domain reads NAGVMQNPRHLVRRRGQEARLRCSPMKGHSHVYWYRQLPEEGLKFMVYLQKENIIDESGMPKERFSAEFPKEGPSILRIQQVVRGDSAAYFCASSHGNTGELFFGEGSRLTVL.

The chain links TRBV11-2 to TRBJ2-1; unclear D gene. V lost 5 bases, J lost 5 bases, and 10 bases lay in between. The germline CDR1 and CDR2 sequences are SGHAT and FQNNGV. The CDR3 covers 13 residues. The CDR3 spells CASSLSLNNEQFF. The CDR3 bases are TGTGCCAGCAGCCTGAGCCTAAACAATGAGCAGTTCTTC.

CDR3 coding DNA: TGTGCCAGCAGTAGGCGGGGGGTCACCGGGGAGCTGTTTTTT. Translated: CASSRRGVTGELFF. This chain joins TRBV11-3 and TRBJ2-2; TRBD2 aligns across 8 bases. V trimming: 6 bases; J trimming: 4 bases; junction bases outside the gene matches: 4. The CDR3 is made up of 14 amino acids. CDR1 and CDR2 (germline): SGHNT, YENEEA.

This clone was detected only a few times. The chain joins TRBV3-1 (or the pseudogene TRBV3-2) to TRBJ1-2; TRBD1 is a possible D gene (6 bases). The V gene lost 5 bases and the J gene lost 6 bases, with 13 bases spanning the gap. Germline lookup yields CDR1 LGHDT and CDR2 YNNKEL (reference sequence). The CDR3 totals 13 residues. The chain's CDR3 is CASSVTGWDGYTF. DNA of the CDR3: TGTGCCAGCAGCGTTACAGGGTGGGATGGCTACACCTTC.

The chain recombines TRBV6-1 with TRBJ2-7; 11 bases fit TRBD2. This CDR3 comprises 16 residues. V was clipped by 3 bases and J by 0 bases; unmatched bases: 4. Germline values: CDR1 MNHNS, CDR2 SASEGT. CDR3 sequence: CASSDRLAGSSYEQYF. The CDR3 coding sequence is TGTGCCAGCAGTGACAGACTAGCGGGGAGCTCCTACGAGCAGTACTTC.

The chain has TRBV19 and TRBJ2-1; no reliable D call. The CDR3 has 14 residues. Trimming shortened V by 7 bases and J by 2 bases, and 12 bases separated the two germline ends. Germline loops: CDR1 LNHDA, CDR2 SQIVND (reference sequence). The CDR3 reads CASKIGGTYNEQFF. The DNA of the CDR3 is TGTGCCAGTAAGATTGGCGGTACCTACAATGAGCAGTTCTTC.

The DNA for the CDR3 is TGTGCCAGCAGCAGAACGACTAGCACAGATACGCAGTATTTT. As protein: CASSRTTSTDTQYF. The chain links TRBV11-2 to TRBJ2-3; D gene uncertain. The V end was cut by 5 bases, the J end by 0 bases, with 9 bases between. This CDR3 has 14 residues. Germline V CDR1 and CDR2: SGHAT, FQNNGV.